Each of the 9 T cell receptor beta chains below was sequenced from the same sample in a study of T cell changes during pregnancy in multiple sclerosis. Sequencing used immunoSEQ multiplex PCR; TCRdb keeps in-frame clones, though not all of them. The sample consists of about 70,000 clones, about 94% of them appearing once. The specimen was peripheral blood, collected in the third trimester of pregnancy. The receptors derive from a female donor with multiple sclerosis, enrolled in a pregnancy study.

V usage is TRBV4-2 and J usage is TRBJ1-5, with 7 bases that match TRBD1. The CDR3 is 16 residues long. CDR1 and CDR2 from the germline V gene are LGHNA and YNFKEQ. With V trimmed by 0 bases and J by 2 bases, 4 bases remained unmatched. The CDR3 sequence: CASSQDGQVRNQPQHF. The CDR3 DNA reads as TGTGCCAGCAGCCAAGATGGACAGGTCCGCAATCAGCCCCAGCATTTT.

As concerns this clone: This sample also contains other DNA sequences that code for the same CDR3. This sequence joins TRBV9 and TRBJ1-3; D is undetermined. Germline V gives CDR1 SGDLS, CDR2 YYNGEE. CDR3 length: 15 residues. V shed 4 bases and J shed 1 base, with 12 bases lying between them. The CDR3 region is CASSLGGGSGNTIYF. The CDR3 DNA sequence: TGTGCCAGCAGCCTCGGAGGAGGTTCTGGAAACACCATATATTTT.

The chain combines TRBV5-4 with TRBJ1-1; weak D call: TRBD1 (6 bases). The germline gives CDR1 SGHNT, CDR2 YYREEE (reference sequence). CDR3 size: 14 residues. V gave up 2 bases and J gave up 6 bases, with 14 bases separating them. CDR3 bases: TGTGCCAGCAGCTTTATTGGGGGGGCGGCTGAAGCTTTCTTT. As protein: CASSFIGGAAEAFF.

The V call is TRBV30, the J call TRBJ1-1; 7 bases match TRBD1. The length of the CDR3 is 12 residues. Germline V lookup: CDR1 GTSNPN, CDR2 SVGIG (reference sequence). V shed 4 bases, J shed 1 base, and the junction held 0 bases outside the gene matches. The CDR3 bases are TGTGCCTGGAACAGGGGGAACACTGAAGCTTTCTTT. This codes for CAWNRGNTEAFF.

This chain joins TRBV4-2 and TRBJ2-3; TRBD1 matches at 7 bases. V shed 2 bases and J 2 bases; nucleotides not matched to a gene: 10. Germline V gene data show CDR1 as LGHNA and CDR2 as YNFKEQ. This CDR3 is built from 17 residues. The CDR3 DNA reads as TGTGCCAGCAGCCAAAGAGAGAGGGACAGAGACACAGATACGCAGTATTTT. The encoded protein is CASSQRERDRDTDTQYF.

This clone was picked up a small number of times. The chain joins TRBV6-4 to TRBJ2-3, with 8 nucleotides matching TRBD1. Germline lookup yields CDR1 MRHNA and CDR2 SNTAGT. J gave up 1 base and V 3 bases, and 0 bases lay outside the gene matches. The CDR3 has 14 residues. The CDR3 here is CASSETGGTDTQYF. The CDR3 coding sequence is TGTGCCAGCAGTGAGACAGGGGGCACAGATACGCAGTATTTT.

The J gene is TRBJ1-6, the V gene TRBV19; 9 bases map to TRBD1. The CDR3 totals 19 residues. Trimming cost V 7 bases and J 0 bases; bases outside gene matches: 13. CDR1 is LNHDA, CDR2 SQIVND, per germline (reference sequence). CDR3 in amino acids: CASKGTGTGLSSYNSPLHF. For the CDR3, the DNA is TGTGCCAGTAAAGGAACGGGGACAGGGCTGAGCTCCTATAATTCACCCCTCCACTTT.

This chain connects TRBV5-1 to TRBJ1-5, with D possibly TRBD1 on 5 matching bases. From germline, CDR1 is SGHRS and CDR2 YFSETQ. The V end was cut by 0 bases, the J end by 8 bases, with 12 bases between. CDR3 size: 14 residues. The CDR3, as DNA: TGCGCCAGCAGCTTGGTGGTAGGGGCAGAGCCCCAGCATTTT. This sequence encodes CASSLVVGAEPQHF.

The J gene is TRBJ1-5, the V gene TRBV18; D is undetermined. The CDR3 consists of 15 residues. Germline lookup yields CDR1 KGHSH and CDR2 LQKENI. V lost 6 bases to trimming and J lost 1 base, with 13 bases between them. CDR3 in DNA: TGTGCCAGCTCCCCCGGGGTCGCCAGCAATCAGCCCCAGCATTTT. Encoded protein: CASSPGVASNQPQHF. The full variable domain, its missing parts supplied by reference TRBV18 and TRBJ1-5, is NAGVMQNPRHLVRRRGQEARLRCSPMKGHSHVYWYRQLPEEGLKFMVYLQKENIIDESGMPKERFSAEFPKEGPSILRIQQVVRGDSAAYFCASSPGVASNQPQHFGDGTRLSIL.